What follows describes a single TCR beta chain. What it binds is unknown. Peripheral blood samples of roughly 10 milliliters were drawn from each donor. Sample-barcoded 5' priming and a J-beta primer mix drove a second PCR of about 6 to 12 cycles. Each of the cDNA molecules was tagged by a template-switch adaptor with 12 random nucleotides. TCRdb passed the 5' RACE reads through MiXCR, listing each CDR3 protein once. This sample has about 730,000 distinct CDR3 sequences, with about 42% found just once. This specimen comes from a study of blood T cells in healthy people across ages. Whole-study findings and limits: The study lacked donor CMV status, which possibly confounded expanded clonotype changes. Relative to aged donors, long-lived donors carried more naive CD4+ cells and displayed higher diversity.

The sequencing sample was made of blood. The source of this sequence is a woman aged 60-75 years in good health.

The CDR3 region has the DNA TGTGCCAGCAGCTTATCCGGGACTAGTGGGGGAGAGCAGTACTTC. Amino acids: CASSLSGTSGGEQYF. V gene TRBV7-2 combines with J gene TRBJ2-5; 8 nucleotides agree with TRBD2. J was trimmed by 11 bases and V by 2 bases; bases with no gene match: 13. The CDR3 runs 15 residues. From germline, CDR1 is SGHTA and CDR2 FQGNSA.